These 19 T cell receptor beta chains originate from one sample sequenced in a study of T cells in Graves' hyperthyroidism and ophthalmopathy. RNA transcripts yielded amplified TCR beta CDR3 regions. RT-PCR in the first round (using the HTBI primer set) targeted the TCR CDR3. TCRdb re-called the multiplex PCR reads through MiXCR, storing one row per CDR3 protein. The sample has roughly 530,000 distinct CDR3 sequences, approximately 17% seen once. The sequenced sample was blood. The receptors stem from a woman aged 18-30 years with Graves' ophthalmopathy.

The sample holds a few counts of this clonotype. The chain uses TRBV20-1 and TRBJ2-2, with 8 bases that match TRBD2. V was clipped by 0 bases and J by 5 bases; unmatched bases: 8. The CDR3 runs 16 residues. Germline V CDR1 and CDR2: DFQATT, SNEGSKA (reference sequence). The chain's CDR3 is CSARDFAGGWTGELFF. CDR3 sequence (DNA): TGCAGTGCTAGAGACTTCGCGGGAGGTTGGACCGGGGAGCTGTTTTTT.

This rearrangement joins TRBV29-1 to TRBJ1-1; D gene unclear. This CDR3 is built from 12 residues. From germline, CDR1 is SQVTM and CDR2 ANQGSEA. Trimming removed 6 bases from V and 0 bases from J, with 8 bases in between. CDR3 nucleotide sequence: TGCAGCGTCGTCGTTCTGAACACTGAAGCTTTCTTT. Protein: CSVVVLNTEAFF.

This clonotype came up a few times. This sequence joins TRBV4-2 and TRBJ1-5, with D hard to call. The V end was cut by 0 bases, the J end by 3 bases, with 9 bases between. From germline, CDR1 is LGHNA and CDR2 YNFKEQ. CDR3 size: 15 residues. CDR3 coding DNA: TGTGCCAGCAGCCAAGAAAGCAGCCTCAATCAGCCCCAGCATTTT. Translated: CASSQESSLNQPQHF.

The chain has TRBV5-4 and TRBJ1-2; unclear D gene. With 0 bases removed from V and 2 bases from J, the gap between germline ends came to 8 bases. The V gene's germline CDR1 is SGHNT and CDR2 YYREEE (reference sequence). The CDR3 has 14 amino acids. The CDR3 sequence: CASSLVAENYGYTF. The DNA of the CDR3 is TGTGCCAGCAGCTTGGTTGCAGAGAACTATGGCTACACCTTC.

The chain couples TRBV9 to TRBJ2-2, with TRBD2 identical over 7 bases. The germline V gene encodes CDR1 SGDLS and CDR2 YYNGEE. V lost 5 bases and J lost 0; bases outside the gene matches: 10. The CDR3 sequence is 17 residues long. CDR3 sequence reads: CASRAELAGPNTGELFF. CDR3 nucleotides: TGTGCCAGCAGAGCGGAATTAGCGGGCCCGAACACCGGGGAGCTGTTTTTT.

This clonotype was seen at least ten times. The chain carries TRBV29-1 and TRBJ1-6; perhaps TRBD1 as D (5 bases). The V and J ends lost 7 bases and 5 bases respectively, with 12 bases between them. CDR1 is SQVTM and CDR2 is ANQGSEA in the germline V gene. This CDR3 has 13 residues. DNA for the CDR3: TGCAGCGCACAACAGGATAATAATTCACCCCTCCACTTT. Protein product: CSAQQDNNSPLHF.

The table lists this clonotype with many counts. CDR3: CAWSVSRGSNQPQHF. CDR3 bases: TGTGCCTGGAGTGTTAGCAGGGGAAGCAATCAGCCCCAGCATTTT. This chain joins TRBV30 and TRBJ1-5, with D possibly TRBD1 on 6 matching bases. V was clipped by 0 bases and J by 1 base, with 10 bases between them. The CDR3 is made up of 15 amino acids. Germline loops: CDR1 GTSNPN, CDR2 SVGIG (reference sequence).

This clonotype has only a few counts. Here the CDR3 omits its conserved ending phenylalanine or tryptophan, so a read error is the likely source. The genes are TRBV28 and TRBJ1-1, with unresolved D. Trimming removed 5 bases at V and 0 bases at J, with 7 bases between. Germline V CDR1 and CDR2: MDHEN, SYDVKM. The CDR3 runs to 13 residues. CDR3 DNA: TGTGCCAGCAGTCTGCAGATGAACACTGAAGCTTTCCTT. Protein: CASSLQMNTEAFL.

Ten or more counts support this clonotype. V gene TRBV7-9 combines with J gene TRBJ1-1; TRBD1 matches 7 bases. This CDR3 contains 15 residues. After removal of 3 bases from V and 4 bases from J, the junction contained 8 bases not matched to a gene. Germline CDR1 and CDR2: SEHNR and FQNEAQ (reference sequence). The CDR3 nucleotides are TGTGCCAGCAGCTTTTACAGGGGAGAGAGCACTGAAGCTTTCTTT. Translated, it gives CASSFYRGESTEAFF.

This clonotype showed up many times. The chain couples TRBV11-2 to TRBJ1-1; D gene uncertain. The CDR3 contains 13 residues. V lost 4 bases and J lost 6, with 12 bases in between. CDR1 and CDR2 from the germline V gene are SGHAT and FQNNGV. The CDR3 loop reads CASSSPPTPEAFF. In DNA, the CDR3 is TGTGCCAGCAGCTCCCCCCCCACCCCTGAAGCTTTCTTT.

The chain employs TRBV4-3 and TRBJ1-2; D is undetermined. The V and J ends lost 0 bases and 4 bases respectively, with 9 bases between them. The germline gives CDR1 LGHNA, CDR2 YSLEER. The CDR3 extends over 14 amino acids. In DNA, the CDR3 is TGCGCCAGCAGCCAAGATCATTCCGGCTATGGCTACACCTTC. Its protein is CASSQDHSGYGYTF.

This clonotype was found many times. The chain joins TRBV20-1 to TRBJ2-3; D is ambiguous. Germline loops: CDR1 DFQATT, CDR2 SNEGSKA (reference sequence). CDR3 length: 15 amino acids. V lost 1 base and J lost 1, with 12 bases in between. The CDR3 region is CSARAGNAGTDTQYF. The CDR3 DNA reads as TGCAGTGCTAGAGCTGGGAATGCCGGCACAGATACGCAGTATTTT.

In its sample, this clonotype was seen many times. The CDR3 region is CASSLGRFMNTEAFF. Written as DNA, the CDR3 is TGTGCCAGCAGCCTTGGACGGTTTATGAACACTGAAGCTTTCTTT. V gene TRBV7-8 combines with J gene TRBJ1-1; D call uncertain. V was trimmed by 5 bases and J by 0 bases, leaving 13 bases between them. CDR1 SGHVS and CDR2 FQNEAQ come from the germline V gene. This CDR3 is built from 15 residues.

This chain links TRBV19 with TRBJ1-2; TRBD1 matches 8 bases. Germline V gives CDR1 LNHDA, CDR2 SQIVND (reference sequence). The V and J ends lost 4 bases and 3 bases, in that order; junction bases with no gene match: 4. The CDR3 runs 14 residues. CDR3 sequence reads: CASSTGTGYYGYTF. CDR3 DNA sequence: TGTGCCAGTAGTACCGGGACAGGATACTATGGCTACACCTTC.

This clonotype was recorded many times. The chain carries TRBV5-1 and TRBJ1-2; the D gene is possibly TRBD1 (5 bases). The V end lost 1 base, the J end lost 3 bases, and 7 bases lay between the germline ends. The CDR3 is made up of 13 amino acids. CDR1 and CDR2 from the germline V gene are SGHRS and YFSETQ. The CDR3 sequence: CASSLSGHYGYTF. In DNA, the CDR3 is TGCGCCAGCAGCTTGTCGGGACACTATGGCTACACCTTC. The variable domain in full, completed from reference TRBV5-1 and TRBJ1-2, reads KAGVTQTPRYLIKTRGQQVTLSCSPISGHRSVSWYQQTPGQGLQFLFEYFSETQRNKGNFPGRFSGRQFSNSRSEMNVSTLELGDSALYLCASSLSGHYGYTFGSGTRLTVV.

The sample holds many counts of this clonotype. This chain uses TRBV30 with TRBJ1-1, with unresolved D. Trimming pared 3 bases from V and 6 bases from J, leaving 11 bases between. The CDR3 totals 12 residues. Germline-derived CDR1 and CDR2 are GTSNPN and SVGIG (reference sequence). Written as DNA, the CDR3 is TGTGCCTGGAGCCGTGTGATCTCTGAAGCTTTCTTT. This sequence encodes CAWSRVISEAFF. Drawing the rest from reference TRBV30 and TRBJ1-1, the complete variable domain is SQTIHQWPATLVQPVGSPLSLECTVEGTSNPNLYWYRQAAGRGLQLLFYSVGIGQISSEVPQNLSASRPQDRQFILSSKKLLLSDSGFYLCAWSRVISEAFFGQGTRLTVV.

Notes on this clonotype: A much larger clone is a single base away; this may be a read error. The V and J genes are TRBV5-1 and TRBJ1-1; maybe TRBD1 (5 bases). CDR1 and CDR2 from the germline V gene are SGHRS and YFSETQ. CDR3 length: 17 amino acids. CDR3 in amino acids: CASSSHRDRPMNTKAFF. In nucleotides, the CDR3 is TGCGCCAGCTCCTCTCACCGGGACCGCCCCATGAACACTAAAGCTTTCTTT.

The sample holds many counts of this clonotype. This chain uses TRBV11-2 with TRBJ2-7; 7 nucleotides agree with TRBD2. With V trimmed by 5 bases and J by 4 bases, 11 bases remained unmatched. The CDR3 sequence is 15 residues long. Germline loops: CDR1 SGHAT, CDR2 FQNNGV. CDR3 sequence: CASSPQAGPQYEQYF. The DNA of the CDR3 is TGTGCCAGCAGCCCCCAAGCGGGACCGCAGTACGAGCAGTACTTC. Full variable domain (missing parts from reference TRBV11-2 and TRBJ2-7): EAGVAQSPRYKIIEKRQSVAFWCNPISGHATLYWYQQILGQGPKLLIQFQNNGVVDDSQLPKDRFSAERLKGVDSTLKIQPAKLEDSAVYLCASSPQAGPQYEQYFGPGTRLTVT.

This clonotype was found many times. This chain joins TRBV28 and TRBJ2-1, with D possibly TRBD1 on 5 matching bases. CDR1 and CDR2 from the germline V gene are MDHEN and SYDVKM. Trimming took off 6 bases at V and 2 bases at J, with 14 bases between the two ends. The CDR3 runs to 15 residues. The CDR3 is CASSQRGQAYNEQFF. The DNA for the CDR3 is TGTGCCAGCAGCCAAAGAGGACAAGCCTACAATGAGCAGTTCTTC.